A single sample gave rise to the 9 T cell receptor beta chains below, sequenced in a study of blood T cell repertoires in COVID-19. Some clones are missing from TCRdb's copy, which holds only in-frame ones; the method was immunoSEQ multiplex PCR. The table has nearly 300,000 clones, approximately 88% seen once. The sample was peripheral blood. These receptors were collected from a human donor with COVID-19, enrolled during active disease. The donor label of this sample is uncertain.

V gene TRBV5-1 combines with J gene TRBJ2-7; D not certain. In germline, CDR1 is SGHRS, CDR2 YFSETQ. This CDR3 has 14 amino acids. V shed 0 bases and J shed 5 bases, with 12 bases lying between them. The CDR3 region is CASSLAMSSHEQYF. Written as DNA, the CDR3 is TGCGCCAGCAGCTTGGCCATGAGTTCCCACGAGCAGTACTTC.

In DNA, the CDR3 is TGTGCCAGTACCTTAGGCGGGGGAGTCAACGATGAGCAGTTCTTC. Its translation: CASTLGGGVNDEQFF. The rearrangement links TRBV19 to TRBJ2-1; 7 bases map to TRBD2. The CDR3 spans 15 residues. Trimming cost V 7 bases and J 8 bases; bases outside gene matches: 14. The germline V gene has CDR1 LNHDA and CDR2 SQIVND (reference sequence).

The V call is TRBV11-1, the J call TRBJ1-1; 9 nucleotides line up with TRBD1. Per germline, CDR1 SGHAT and CDR2 FQDESV (reference sequence). The CDR3 has 15 amino acids. V was clipped by 5 bases and J by 0 bases; unmatched bases: 4. The CDR3 loop is CASSKGQGLNTEAFF. The DNA of the CDR3 is TGTGCCAGCAGCAAGGGACAGGGATTGAACACTGAAGCTTTCTTT.

This rearrangement joins TRBV6-4 to TRBJ1-1, with 9 bases fitting TRBD1. CDR3 length: 14 residues. In germline, CDR1 is MRHNA, CDR2 SNTAGT. Trimming removed 6 bases from V and 0 bases from J; junction bases left unmatched: 2. In DNA form, the CDR3 reads TGTGCCAGCAGGGGGACAGGGCTGAACACTGAAGCTTTCTTT. This sequence encodes CASRGTGLNTEAFF.

This clone is a singleton in its sample. The junction shows a germline mismatch at one end, possibly a read error. The chain employs TRBV28 and TRBJ1-5, with 11 nucleotides matching TRBD1. CDR1 MDHEN and CDR2 SYDVKM come from the germline V gene. This CDR3 spans 16 amino acids. The CDR3 is CASSPGTGGSYQPQHF. The DNA for the CDR3 is TGTGCCAGCAGCCCCGGGACAGGGGGTAGCTATCAGCCCCAGCATTTT.

V is TRBV2 and J is TRBJ1-5; D gene ambiguous. The V gene's germline CDR1 is SNHLY and CDR2 FYNNEI. Trimming removed 2 bases at V and 9 bases at J, with 8 bases between. The CDR3 sequence is 12 residues long. The CDR3, as DNA: TGTGCCAGCAGTGAACAGCGAGGGCCCCAGCATTTT. Amino acid sequence: CASSEQRGPQHF. Supplemented by reference TRBV2 and TRBJ1-5, the full variable domain reads EPEVTQTPSHQVTQMGQEVILRCVPISNHLYFYWYRQILGQKVEFLVSFYNNEISEKSEIFDDQFSVERPDGSNFTLKIRSTKLEDSAMYFCASSEQRGPQHFGDGTRLSIL.

The rearrangement links TRBV29-1 to TRBJ1-4; 8 bases fit TRBD1. Trimming at V came to 4 bases and at J to 8 bases, leaving 9 bases not matched to a gene. The germline V gene encodes CDR1 SQVTM and CDR2 ANQGSEA. CDR3 length: 14 amino acids. The CDR3 is CSVVMTGDWEKLFF. The CDR3 nucleotides read TGCAGCGTTGTGATGACAGGGGACTGGGAAAAACTGTTTTTT. Based on the CDR3 plus reference TRBV29-1 and TRBJ1-4, the full variable domain is SAVISQKPSRDICQRGTSLTIQCQVDSQVTMMFWYRQQPGQSLTLIATANQGSEATYESGFVIDKFPISRPNLTFSTLTVSNMSPEDSSIYLCSVVMTGDWEKLFFGSGTQLSVL.

The CDR3 sequence is CASSLTPQPQHF. The DNA of the CDR3 is TGTGCCAGCAGTTTAACACCGCAGCCCCAGCATTTT. The gene calls are TRBV12-3 or TRBV12-4 and TRBJ1-5; unclear D gene. V was pared by 2 bases and J by 7 bases, with 6 bases between. The CDR3 sequence is 12 residues long.

This chain connects TRBV7-8 to TRBJ1-2; TRBD1 agrees at 9 bases. The CDR3 is 15 amino acids. V lost 3 bases and J lost 3; bases outside the gene matches: 5. Germline loops: CDR1 SGHVS, CDR2 FQNEAQ. The CDR3 protein is CASSFRRQGDYGYTF. In DNA form, the CDR3 reads TGTGCCAGCAGCTTCCGACGACAGGGGGACTATGGCTACACCTTC.